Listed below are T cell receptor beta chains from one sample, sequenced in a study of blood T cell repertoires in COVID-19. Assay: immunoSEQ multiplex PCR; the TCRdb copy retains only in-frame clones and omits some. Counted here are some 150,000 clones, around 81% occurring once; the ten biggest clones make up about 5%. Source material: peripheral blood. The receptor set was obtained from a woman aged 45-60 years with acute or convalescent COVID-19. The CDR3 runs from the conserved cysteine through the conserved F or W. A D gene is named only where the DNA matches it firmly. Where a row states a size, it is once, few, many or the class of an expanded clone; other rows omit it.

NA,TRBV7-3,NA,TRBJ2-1,CASSFATQGYNEQFF,TGTGCCAGCAGCTTCGCGACCCAGGGTTACAATGAGCAGTTCTTC
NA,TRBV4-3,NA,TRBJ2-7,CASSPGLTSYEQYF,TGCGCCAGCAGCCCTGGACTAACGTCCTACGAGCAGTACTTC
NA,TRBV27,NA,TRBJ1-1,CASSQTGLRTEAFF,TGTGCCAGCAGCCAAACAGGGCTGAGGACTGAGGCTTTCTTT
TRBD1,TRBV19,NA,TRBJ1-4,CASSTRTGANEKLFF,TGTGCCAGTAGTACACGGACAGGTGCTAATGAAAAACTGTTTTTT
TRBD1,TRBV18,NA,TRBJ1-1,CASSLSKTQGGNTEAFF,TGTGCCAGCTCACTCTCAAAAACACAGGGGGGGAACACTGAAGCTTTCTTT
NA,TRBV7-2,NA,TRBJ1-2,CASSFYRQADSGYTF,TGTGCCAGCAGCTTCTACCGTCAGGCAGACAGCGGCTACACCTTC
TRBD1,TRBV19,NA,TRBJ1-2,CASHPGTANNYGYTF,TGTGCCAGTCACCCCGGGACAGCAAATAACTATGGCTACACCTTC
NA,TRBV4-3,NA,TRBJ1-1,CASSQGKRTEAFF,TGCGCCAGCAGCCAAGGGAAGAGGACTGAAGCTTTCTTT
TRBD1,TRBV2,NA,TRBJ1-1,CASRRSRGLGEAFF,TGTGCCAGCAGAAGGAGCAGGGGGTTAGGTGAAGCTTTCTTT
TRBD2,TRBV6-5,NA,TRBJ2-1,CASSPNERGLGEQFF,TGTGCCAGCAGCCCGAACGAGCGGGGGCTAGGGGAGCAGTTCTTC
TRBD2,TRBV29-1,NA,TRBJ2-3,CSVDGGGNTDTQYF,TGCAGCGTTGACGGCGGGGGGAACACAGATACGCAGTATTTT
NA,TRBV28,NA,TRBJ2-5,CASSLRRDSKVTQYF,TGTGCCAGCAGCCTGAGGAGGGACAGCAAGGTGACCCAGTACTTC
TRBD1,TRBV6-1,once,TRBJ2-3,CASSEQGTGGYTDTQYF,TGTGCCAGCAGTGAACAAGGGACAGGGGGCTACACAGATACGCAGTATTTT
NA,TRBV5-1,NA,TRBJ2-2,CASSLGSRMTGELFF,TGCGCCAGCAGCTTGGGCTCGAGAATGACCGGGGAGCTGTTTTTT
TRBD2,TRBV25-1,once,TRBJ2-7,CASGLAGDYEQYF,TGTGCCAGCGGCTTAGCGGGGGACTACGAGCAGTACTTC
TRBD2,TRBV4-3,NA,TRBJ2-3,CASSLTTSGGDTQYF,TGCGCCAGCAGCCTGACGACTAGCGGGGGAGATACGCAGTATTTT
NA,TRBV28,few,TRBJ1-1,CASMGAGTEAFF,TGTGCCAGCATGGGGGCGGGCACTGAAGCTTTCTTT
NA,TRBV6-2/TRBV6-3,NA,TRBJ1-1,CASSIRDSAEAFF,TGTGCCAGCAGTATCAGGGATTCCGCTGAAGCTTTCTTT
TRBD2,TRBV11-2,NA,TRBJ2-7,CASSLAGGAYEQYF,TGTGCCAGCAGCTTAGCGGGGGGAGCCTACGAGCAGTACTTC
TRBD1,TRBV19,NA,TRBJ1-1,CASSIAGGGTEAFF,TGTGCCAGTAGTATCGCAGGGGGCGGAACTGAAGCTTTCTTT
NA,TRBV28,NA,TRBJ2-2,CASSFPRVTTGELFF,TGTGCCAGCAGTTTCCCCAGGGTCACCACCGGGGAGCTGTTTTTT
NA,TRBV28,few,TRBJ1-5,CASSLPDQPQHF,TGTGCCAGCAGTTTACCGGATCAGCCCCAGCATTTT